Listed below are T cell receptor beta chains from one sample, sequenced in a study of cytomegalovirus exposure and HLA in healthy donors. Clones were sequenced by immunoSEQ multiplex PCR, and TCRdb holds only the in-frame ones, with some missing. The table shows 150,000 to 200,000 clones, with around four fifths occurring only once. The sequencing sample was made of PBMCs. The receptors here all came from a woman in her 30s in good health and CMV-seronegative. Both conserved end residues are part of each CDR3. D genes are given only for firm matches. Clone size is shown for a subset of rows, as once, few, many or a class of expanded clone.

v_gene	j_gene	abundance	d_gene	CDR3aa	CDR3nt
TRBV7-2	TRBJ1-4	-	-	CASSLVGSGEKLFF	TGTGCCAGCAGCTTAGTCGGTAGTGGTGAAAAACTGTTTTTT
TRBV7-2	TRBJ2-7	-	TRBD1	CASRLSGTGGFEQYF	TGTGCCAGCAGGTTATCCGGGACAGGGGGGTTCGAGCAGTACTTC
TRBV7-8	TRBJ1-4	-	-	CASSLTGEKLFF	TGTGCCAGCAGCTTAACCGGTGAAAAACTGTTTTTT
TRBV5-1	TRBJ2-1	-	TRBD2	CASSLLAGGTNEQFF	TGCGCCAGCAGCCTACTAGCGGGGGGTACGAATGAGCAGTTCTTC
TRBV6-1	TRBJ2-2	-	-	CASSERQRNTGELFF	TGTGCCAGCAGTGAAAGACAGAGAAACACCGGGGAGCTGTTTTTT
TRBV27	TRBJ1-2	-	-	CASSFSRFDPGSYTF	TGTGCCAGCAGTTTTTCCCGCTTTGATCCCGGGAGCTACACCTTC
TRBV29-1	TRBJ1-2	-	-	CSVEGAGPAGYTF	TGCAGCGTTGAAGGCGCTGGGCCGGCTGGCTACACCTTC
TRBV7-9	TRBJ1-1	-	-	CASSLGAQMNTEAFF	TGTGCCAGCAGTTTAGGGGCGCAGATGAACACTGAAGCTTTCTTT
TRBV2	TRBJ2-7	-	TRBD1	CASRAGQAVDYEQYF	TGTGCCAGCAGGGCAGGACAGGCGGTCGACTACGAGCAGTACTTC
TRBV28	TRBJ1-2	-	-	CASSLIGVYTF	TGTGCCAGCAGCCTGATAGGGGTATACACCTTC
TRBV6-4	TRBJ1-1	-	-	CASSERGTGTEAFF	TGTGCCAGCAGTGAGAGGGGGACGGGCACTGAAGCTTTCTTT
TRBV7-6	TRBJ1-1	-	TRBD1	CASSGTGTGRTEAFF	TGTGCCAGCAGCGGTACCGGGACAGGGCGAACTGAAGCTTTCTTT
TRBV5-4	TRBJ2-3	-	TRBD2	CASSDSGGTDTQYF	TGTGCCAGCAGTGATAGCGGGGGCACAGATACGCAGTATTTT
TRBV5-6	TRBJ1-1	-	-	CASSLPGDTEAFF	TGTGCCAGCAGCCTTCCAGGGGACACTGAAGCTTTCTTT
TRBV7-7	TRBJ2-7	-	TRBD1	CASSLSGTGDEQYF	TGTGCCAGCAGCTTAAGTGGGACAGGGGACGAGCAGTACTTC
TRBV4-1	TRBJ2-1	-	-	CASSRASTRSNEQFF	TGCGCCAGCAGCCGCGCTTCGACTAGATCCAACGAGCAGTTCTTC
TRBV27	TRBJ1-2	-	-	CASSLSYGNTDGYTF	TGTGCCAGCAGTTTATCTTACGGGAATACAGATGGCTACACCTTC
TRBV6-5	TRBJ1-2	-	-	CASISRGAENYGYTF	TGTGCCAGCATTTCCCGGGGGGCGGAAAACTATGGCTACACCTTC
TRBV5-1	TRBJ1-1	-	-	CASSLDVAGMAFF	TGCGCCAGCAGCTTGGATGTGGCAGGGATGGCTTTCTTT
TRBV5-4	TRBJ2-7	-	-	CASQQGAEQYF	TGTGCCAGTCAACAGGGTGCCGAGCAGTACTTC
TRBV6-5	TRBJ2-7	-	-	CASSYGGSTYEQYF	TGTGCCAGCAGTTACGGGGGGAGCACCTACGAGCAGTACTTC
TRBV7-9	TRBJ1-1	-	TRBD1	CASSQGTVSFEAFF	TGTGCCAGCAGCCAAGGGACAGTATCATTTGAAGCTTTCTTT
TRBV7-9	TRBJ1-5	few	-	CASSGGTLYSNQPQHF	TGTGCCAGCAGCGGAGGGACCCTTTATAGCAATCAGCCCCAGCATTTT
TRBV30	TRBJ1-5	-	TRBD1	CAWSGGGGYSNQPQHF	TGTGCCTGGAGTGGAGGGGGCGGCTATAGCAATCAGCCCCAGCATTTT
TRBV19	TRBJ1-5	-	-	CASSIGWTSRRNQPQHF	TGTGCCAGTAGTATCGGTTGGACTTCCAGAAGGAATCAGCCCCAGCATTTT
TRBV7-8	TRBJ2-3	-	-	CASSLAGGLKDTQYF	TGTGCCAGCAGCTTAGCGGGGGGGCTGAAAGATACGCAGTATTTT
TRBV5-6	TRBJ1-1	-	TRBD1	CASSLEQGARSTEAFF	TGTGCCAGCAGCTTGGAACAGGGGGCGCGGAGCACTGAAGCTTTCTTT
TRBV7-2	TRBJ2-7	-	-	CASSLVRPSLGEQYF	TGTGCCAGCAGCTTAGTGCGGCCGTCACTAGGCGAGCAGTACTTC
TRBV6-1	TRBJ2-2	-	-	CASPGETNTGELFF	TGTGCCAGTCCCGGGGAAACGAACACCGGGGAGCTGTTTTTT
TRBV5-4	TRBJ2-7	once	TRBD1	CASSSTGGAYEQYF	TGTGCCAGCAGCTCGACAGGGGGCGCCTACGAGCAGTACTTC
TRBV5-1	TRBJ1-6	-	TRBD1	CASSLGDRGASPLHF	TGCGCCAGCAGCTTAGGCGACAGGGGGGCTTCACCCCTCCACTTT
TRBV7-3	TRBJ2-2	once	-	CASSLGPVLAGRVNGELFF	TGTGCCAGCAGCTTAGGACCTGTACTCGCAGGGCGAGTGAACGGGGAGCTGTTTTTT
TRBV21-1	TRBJ2-5	many	-	CASSKLVTSGGETQYF	TGTGCCAGCAGCAAGTTGGTGACTAGCGGGGGGGAGACCCAGTACTTC
TRBV6-5	TRBJ2-5	-	TRBD2	CASSYSRLAGEQYF	TGTGCCAGCAGTTACTCGCGACTAGCGGGGGAGCAGTACTTC
TRBV30	TRBJ1-3	-	-	CAWSSGNTIYF	TGTGCCTGGAGTTCAGGAAACACCATATATTTT
TRBV18	TRBJ2-3	few	-	CASSPRAGSTDTQYF	TGTGCCAGCTCCCCCCGGGCGGGGTCCACAGATACGCAGTATTTT
TRBV30	TRBJ1-1	few	-	CAWSPWGGAGWLRNTEAFF	TGTGCCTGGAGTCCCTGGGGAGGGGCTGGATGGCTTCGAAACACTGAAGCTTTCTTT
TRBV11-2	TRBJ2-1	-	TRBD2	CASSRPLADNEQFF	TGTGCCAGCAGCCGTCCCCTAGCGGACAATGAGCAGTTCTTC
TRBV27	TRBJ1-6	-	TRBD1	CASSLEATGESPLHF	TGTGCCAGCAGTTTAGAAGCGACAGGGGAATCACCCCTCCACTTT
TRBV15	TRBJ1-1	-	-	CATSIRRATEAFF	TGTGCCACCAGCATCCGGAGGGCCACTGAAGCTTTCTTT
TRBV5-4	TRBJ2-7	-	-	CASSWAQGLLPYEQYF	TGTGCCAGCAGCTGGGCCCAGGGCCTTTTACCCTACGAGCAGTACTTC
TRBV6-6	TRBJ2-1	-	TRBD2	CASIKSGGSGEQFF	TGTGCCAGCATCAAAAGCGGGGGGTCTGGTGAGCAGTTCTTC
TRBV7-8	TRBJ2-7	-	-	CASSLYGYEQYF	TGTGCCAGCAGCTTATACGGGTACGAGCAGTACTTC
TRBV19	TRBJ2-2	-	-	CASSIDSPWGELFF	TGTGCCAGTAGTATAGACAGTCCCTGGGGGGAGCTGTTTTTT
TRBV2	TRBJ1-1	-	-	CASSEGVNTEAFF	TGTGCCAGCAGTGAAGGAGTCAACACTGAAGCTTTCTTT
TRBV30	TRBJ2-1	few	-	CAWSVMPSDNNEQFF	TGTGCCTGGAGTGTAATGCCTAGCGATAACAATGAGCAGTTCTTC
TRBV30	TRBJ1-6	-	TRBD1	CACRTGAIDNSPLHF	TGTGCCTGTAGGACAGGGGCGATTGATAATTCACCCCTCCACTTT
TRBV4-1	TRBJ2-3	-	-	CASSPDAIADTDTQYF	TGCGCCAGCAGCCCCGATGCGATCGCCGACACAGATACGCAGTATTTT
TRBV9	TRBJ2-2	-	-	CASSPRSPPGLKPGELFF	TGTGCCAGCAGCCCAAGGAGCCCCCCGGGACTCAAACCCGGGGAGCTGTTTTTT
TRBV2	TRBJ1-2	-	-	CASGVGPPRYGYTF	TGTGCCAGCGGTGTCGGTCCCCCGCGCTATGGCTACACCTTC
TRBV10-3	TRBJ2-7	once	TRBD2	CAMGGVAGHYEQYF	TGTGCCATGGGGGGGGTCGCCGGTCATTACGAGCAGTACTTC